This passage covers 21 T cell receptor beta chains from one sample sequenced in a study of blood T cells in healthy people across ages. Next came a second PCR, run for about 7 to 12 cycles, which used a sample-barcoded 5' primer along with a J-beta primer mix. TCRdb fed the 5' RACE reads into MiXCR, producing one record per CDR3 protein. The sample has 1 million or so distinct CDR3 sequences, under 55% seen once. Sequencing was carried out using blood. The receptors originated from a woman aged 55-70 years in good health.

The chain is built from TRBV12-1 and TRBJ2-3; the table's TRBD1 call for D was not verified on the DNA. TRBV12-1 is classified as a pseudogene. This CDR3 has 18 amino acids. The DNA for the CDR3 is TGTGCCAGCAGCTCCATTGGCCCGGGGGGGGCGGGAAGAGATACGCAGTATTTT. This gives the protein CASSSIGPGGAGRDTQYF.

The CDR3 DNA reads TGTGCCAGCAGCCCCGGTCGGAGCGGAGAGACCCAGTACTTC. This codes for CASSPGRSGETQYF. The V gene is TRBV9, the J gene TRBJ2-5, with D possibly TRBD2 on 5 matching bases. Trimming removed 4 bases at V and 4 bases at J, with 14 bases between. The CDR3 is made up of 14 amino acids. Germline lookup yields CDR1 SGDLS and CDR2 YYNGEE.

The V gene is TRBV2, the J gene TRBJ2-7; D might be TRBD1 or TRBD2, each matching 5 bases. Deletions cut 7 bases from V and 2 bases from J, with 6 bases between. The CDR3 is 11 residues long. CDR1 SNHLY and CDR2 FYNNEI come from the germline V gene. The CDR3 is CASMGAYEQYF. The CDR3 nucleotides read TGTGCCAGCATGGGGGCCTACGAGCAGTACTTC.

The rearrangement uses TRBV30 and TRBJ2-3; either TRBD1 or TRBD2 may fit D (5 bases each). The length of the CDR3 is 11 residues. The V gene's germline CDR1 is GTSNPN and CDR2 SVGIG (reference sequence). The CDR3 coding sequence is TGTGTCCTTCGGGGCCCAGATACGCAGTATTTT. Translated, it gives CVLRGPDTQYF.

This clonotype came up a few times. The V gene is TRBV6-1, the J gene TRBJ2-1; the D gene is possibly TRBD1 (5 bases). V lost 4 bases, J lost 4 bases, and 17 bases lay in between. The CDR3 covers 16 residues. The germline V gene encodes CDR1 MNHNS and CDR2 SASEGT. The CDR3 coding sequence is TGTGCCAGCAGTGTCAGTCGGGCAGGGCCTTACAATGAGCAGTTCTTC. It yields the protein CASSVSRAGPYNEQFF.

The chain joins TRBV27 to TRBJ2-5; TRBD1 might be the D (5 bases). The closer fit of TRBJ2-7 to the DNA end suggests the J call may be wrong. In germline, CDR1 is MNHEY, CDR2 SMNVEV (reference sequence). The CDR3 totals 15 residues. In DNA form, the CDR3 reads TGTGCCAGCAGTTTATTACCATGGCAGGGCTACGAGCAGTACTTC. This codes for CASSLLPWQGYEQYF.

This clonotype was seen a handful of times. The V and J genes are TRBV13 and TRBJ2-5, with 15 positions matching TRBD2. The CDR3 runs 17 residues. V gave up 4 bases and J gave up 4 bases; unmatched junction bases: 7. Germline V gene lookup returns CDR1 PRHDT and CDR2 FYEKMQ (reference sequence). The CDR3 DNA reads TGTGCCAGCAGCTACCGGACTAGCGGGAGGGCCGGAGAGACCCAGTACTTC. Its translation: CASSYRTSGRAGETQYF.

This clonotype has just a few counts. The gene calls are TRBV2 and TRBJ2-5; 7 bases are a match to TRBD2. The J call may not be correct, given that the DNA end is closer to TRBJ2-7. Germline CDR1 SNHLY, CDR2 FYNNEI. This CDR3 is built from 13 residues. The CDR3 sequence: CASNGGSGREQYF. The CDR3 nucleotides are TGTGCCAGCAACGGCGGGAGCGGGCGCGAGCAGTACTTC.

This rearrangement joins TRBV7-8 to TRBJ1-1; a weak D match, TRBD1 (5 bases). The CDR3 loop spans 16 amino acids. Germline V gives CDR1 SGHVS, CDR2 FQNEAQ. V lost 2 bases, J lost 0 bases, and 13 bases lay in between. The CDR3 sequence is CASSLYPDRLNTEAFF. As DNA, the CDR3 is TGTGCCAGCAGCTTATACCCCGACAGATTGAACACTGAAGCTTTCTTT.

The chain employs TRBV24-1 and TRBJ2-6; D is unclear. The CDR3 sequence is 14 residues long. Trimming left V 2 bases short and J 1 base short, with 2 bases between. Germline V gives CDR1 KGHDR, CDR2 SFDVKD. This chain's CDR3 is CATSDYSGANVLTF. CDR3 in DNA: TGTGCCACCAGTGATTATTCTGGGGCCAACGTCCTGACTTTC.

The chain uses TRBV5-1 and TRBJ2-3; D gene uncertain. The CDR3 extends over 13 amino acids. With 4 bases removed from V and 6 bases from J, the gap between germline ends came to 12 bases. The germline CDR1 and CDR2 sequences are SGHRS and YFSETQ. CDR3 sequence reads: CASSVLPQDTQYF. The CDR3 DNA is TGCGCCAGCAGCGTGCTGCCCCAGGATACGCAGTATTTT. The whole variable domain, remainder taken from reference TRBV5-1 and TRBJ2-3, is KAGVTQTPRYLIKTRGQQVTLSCSPISGHRSVSWYQQTPGQGLQFLFEYFSETQRNKGNFPGRFSGRQFSNSRSEMNVSTLELGDSALYLCASSVLPQDTQYFGPGTRLTVL.

The CDR3 spells CSAEDTNTEAFF. As DNA, the CDR3 is TGCAGTGCGGAGGACACCAACACTGAAGCTTTCTTT. The V gene is TRBV20-1, the J gene TRBJ1-1; D is possibly TRBD1 (5 bases). Germline values: CDR1 DFQATT, CDR2 SNEGSKA (reference sequence). V was clipped by 6 bases and J by 2 bases, with 10 bases between them. The CDR3 contains 12 residues.

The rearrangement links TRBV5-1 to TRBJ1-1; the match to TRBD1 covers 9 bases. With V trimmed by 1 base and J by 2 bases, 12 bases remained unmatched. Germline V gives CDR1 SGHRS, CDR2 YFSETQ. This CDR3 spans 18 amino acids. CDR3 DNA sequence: TGCGCCAGCAGCTTGCTTCAGAATCTGGGACAGGGTAACACTGAAGCTTTCTTT. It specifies CASSLLQNLGQGNTEAFF.

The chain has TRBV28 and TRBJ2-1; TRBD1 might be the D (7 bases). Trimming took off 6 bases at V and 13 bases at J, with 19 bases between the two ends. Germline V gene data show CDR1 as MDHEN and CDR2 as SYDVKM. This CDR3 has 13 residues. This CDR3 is CASSPQSQGGQFF. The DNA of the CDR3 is TGTGCCAGCAGCCCCCAGAGCCAGGGGGGCCAGTTCTTC.

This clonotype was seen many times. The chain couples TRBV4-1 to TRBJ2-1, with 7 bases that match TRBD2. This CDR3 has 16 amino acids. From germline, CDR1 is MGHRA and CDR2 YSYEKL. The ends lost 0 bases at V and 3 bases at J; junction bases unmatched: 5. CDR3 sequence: CASSQEQRENYNEQFF. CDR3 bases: TGCGCCAGCAGCCAAGAGCAGCGGGAAAACTACAATGAGCAGTTCTTC.

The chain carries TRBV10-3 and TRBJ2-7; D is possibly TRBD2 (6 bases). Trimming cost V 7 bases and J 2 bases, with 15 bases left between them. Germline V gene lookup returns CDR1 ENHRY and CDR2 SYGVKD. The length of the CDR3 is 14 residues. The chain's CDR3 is CAINPGAAAYEQYF. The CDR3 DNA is TGTGCCATCAACCCGGGAGCTGCTGCCTACGAGCAGTACTTC.

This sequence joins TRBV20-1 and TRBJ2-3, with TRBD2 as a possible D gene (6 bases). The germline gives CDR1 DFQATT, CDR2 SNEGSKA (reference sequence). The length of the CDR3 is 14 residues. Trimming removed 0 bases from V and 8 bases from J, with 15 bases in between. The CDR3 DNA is TGCAGTGCTAGAGATGGGGGGACTGTCGGTACGCAGTATTTT. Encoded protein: CSARDGGTVGTQYF.

The CDR3: CASSYKGTEAFF. In DNA form, the CDR3 reads TGTGCCAGCAGCTATAAAGGTACTGAAGCTTTCTTT. The chain has TRBV27 and TRBJ1-1; D remains unclear. CDR1 MNHEY and CDR2 SMNVEV come from the germline V gene (reference sequence). V dropped 6 bases and J dropped 5 bases, with 10 bases sitting between them. The CDR3 extends over 12 amino acids.

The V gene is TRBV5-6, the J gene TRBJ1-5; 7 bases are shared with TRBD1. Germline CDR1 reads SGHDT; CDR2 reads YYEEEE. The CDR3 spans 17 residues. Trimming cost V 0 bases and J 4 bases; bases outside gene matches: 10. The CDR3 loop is CASSLATGALGNQPQHF. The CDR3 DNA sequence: TGTGCCAGCAGCTTGGCCACAGGGGCCTTGGGTAATCAGCCCCAGCATTTT.

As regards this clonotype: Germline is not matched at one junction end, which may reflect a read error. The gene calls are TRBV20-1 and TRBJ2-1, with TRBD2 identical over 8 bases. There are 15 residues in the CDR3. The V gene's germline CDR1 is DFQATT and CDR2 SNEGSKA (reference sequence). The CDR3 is CGAKPPAGVLNEQFF. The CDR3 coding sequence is TGCGGTGCCAAGCCCCCAGCGGGAGTCCTTAATGAGCAGTTCTTC.

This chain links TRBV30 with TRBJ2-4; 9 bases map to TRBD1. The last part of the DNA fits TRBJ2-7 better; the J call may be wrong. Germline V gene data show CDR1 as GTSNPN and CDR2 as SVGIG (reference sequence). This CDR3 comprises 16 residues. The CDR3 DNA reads TGTGCCTTAAACTTCGGACCGGGACAGGGCTTTTACGAGCAGTACTTC. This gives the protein CALNFGPGQGFYEQYF.